This T cell receptor (beta chain) originates from a study of T-cell memory formation after mild COVID-19. In the study overall: Clusters were largely donor specific. Study-level findings and limits: Clones that got smaller from day 15 to 85 had even CD4/CD8, while clones growing later tipped toward CD4+. Among CD4+ contracting clones, most were CM and EM, and CD8+ ones EMRA.

Comment on this clonotype: Its antigen is not known.

CDR1 and CDR2 from the germline V gene are SGHDT and YYEEEE. There are 14 residues in the CDR3. V lost 3 bases and J lost 6; bases outside the gene matches: 7. Using constant-segment primers, 5'RACE produced TCR alpha and TCR beta cDNA libraries carrying sample barcodes and UMIs. TCRdb re-called the 5' RACE reads through MiXCR, storing one row per CDR3 protein. The sample yields about 210,000 distinct CDR3 sequences, under 12% seen once. Sequencing was performed on PBMCs or a T cell subset sorted from them (not recorded which). The sequence was obtained from a man between 18 and 35 years old who had mild COVID-19 (a few samples of this study predate the infection). Cell type and time point are not known. This chain links TRBV5-6 with TRBJ2-3, with 7 bases aligning to TRBD1. The CDR3: CASSSGPTGDTQYF. CDR3 DNA: TGTGCCAGCAGCTCGGGGCCGACAGGGGATACGCAGTATTTT.